This paragraph covers one T cell receptor (beta chain) sequence. The CDR3 has 14 residues. V dropped 5 bases and J dropped 2; count of bases not matched to a gene: 5. Germline V gene data show CDR1 as MNHEY and CDR2 as SVGAGI. The data were obtained in a study of shared clonotypes between healthy human individuals. TCRdb's copy holds only in-frame clones and misses some; the assay was immunoSEQ multiplex PCR. This sample carries roughly 1,100,000 clones, 60% to 80% of them seen once, and the ten largest clones take approximately 1.5%. Material: memory CD4+ T cells sorted from blood. Specified subset: CD45RA-negative fraction. The genes are TRBV6-5 and TRBJ2-7; 8 bases map to TRBD1. The receptor was isolated from a man younger than 35 in good health. In DNA form, the CDR3 reads TGTGCCAGCAGTCGGACAGGGCGGACCTACGAGCAGTACTTC. The encoded protein is CASSRTGRTYEQYF.